These 24 T cell receptor beta chains originate from one sample sequenced in a study of graft-versus-host responses after intestinal transplantation. The method was immunoSEQ multiplex PCR; TCRdb's version includes in-frame clones alone and lacks a portion of them. The sample records some 120,000 clones, around nine tenths being singletons. No antigen has been assigned to these receptors. Here the sequenced sample was unstimulated CD4+ T cells sorted from spleen or lymph node cells, taken before intestinal transplant. Source of these receptors: a human donor who received an intestinal transplant.

This clone was seen more than once but under ten times. The chain carries TRBV6-1 and TRBJ2-3; D gene ambiguous. This CDR3 comprises 11 residues. Germline V CDR1 and CDR2: MNHNS, SASEGT. Trimming removed 3 bases at V and 5 bases at J, with 3 bases between. The CDR3 region has the DNA TGTGCCAGCAGTGACGGAGATACGCAGTATTTT. The encoded protein is CASSDGDTQYF.

The chain has TRBV11-2 and TRBJ1-1; maybe TRBD1 (5 bases). Germline V gives CDR1 SGHAT, CDR2 FQNNGV. The CDR3 consists of 14 residues. The V end lost 0 bases, the J end lost 7 bases, and 12 bases lay between the germline ends. The CDR3: CASSLDRSDSEAFF. CDR3 nucleotide sequence: TGTGCCAGCAGCTTAGATCGCTCAGACAGTGAAGCTTTCTTT.

J is TRBJ1-2 and V is TRBV5-8; 7 bases map to TRBD1. The CDR3 has 13 amino acids. Germline values: CDR1 SGHTS, CDR2 YDEGEE. Trimming took 7 bases from V and 9 from J; bases not matched to a gene: 12. The CDR3 sequence is CASPHRGQFCYTF. In DNA, the CDR3 is TGTGCCAGCCCCCACAGGGGTCAATTTTGCTACACCTTC.

This rearrangement joins TRBV7-2 to TRBJ1-5; TRBD1 is a possible D gene (5 bases). This CDR3 contains 15 residues. Germline CDR1 and CDR2: SGHTA and FQGNSA. The V and J ends lost 4 bases and 6 bases respectively, with 16 bases between them. The CDR3, as DNA: TGTGCCAGCAGCTCAACAGACAGTCAGCGTCAGCCCCAGCATTTT. Translated, it gives CASSSTDSQRQPQHF.

V is TRBV28 and J is TRBJ2-5; 11 bases align to TRBD2. The assigned J gene may be wrong: the sequence end matches TRBJ2-7 better. In germline, CDR1 is MDHEN, CDR2 SYDVKM. The CDR3 runs 17 residues. The CDR3 protein is CASSDVTSIAGGFEQYF. The CDR3 DNA reads TGTGCCAGCAGCGACGTCACCTCTATAGCGGGAGGGTTCGAGCAGTACTTC.

This chain connects TRBV5-6 to TRBJ2-4; 12 bases are a match to TRBD2. Trimming removed 4 bases from V and 3 bases from J; junction bases left unmatched: 8. The CDR3 is made up of 17 amino acids. CDR1 is SGHDT, CDR2 YYEEEE, per germline. The CDR3: CASSLRTSGTFKNIQYF. The CDR3 region has the DNA TGTGCCAGCAGCCTCCGGACTAGCGGGACATTCAAAAACATTCAGTACTTC.

The CDR3 sequence: CASNGLAGSTDTQYF. In DNA form, the CDR3 reads TGTGCCAGCAATGGGCTAGCGGGGAGCACAGATACGCAGTATTTT. The rearrangement joins TRBV6-1 to TRBJ2-3; the match to TRBD2 covers 9 bases. J gave up 0 bases and V 7 bases, and 5 bases lay outside the gene matches. CDR1 is MNHNS, CDR2 SASEGT, per germline. The CDR3 has 15 residues.

V and J are TRBV6-6 and TRBJ2-5, with 9 bases matching TRBD1. This CDR3 spans 14 amino acids. Germline V CDR1 and CDR2: MNHNY, SVGAGI (reference sequence). J gave up 6 bases and V 6 bases, and 8 bases lay outside the gene matches. The CDR3 region is CASSLGTGRQTQYF. In DNA form, the CDR3 reads TGTGCCAGCAGCCTCGGGACAGGGCGCCAGACCCAGTACTTC.

The chain's CDR3 is CASSLERSYNSPLHF. The CDR3 bases are TGTGCCAGCAGCTTGGAGAGGTCCTATAATTCACCCCTCCACTTT. The chain joins TRBV5-4 to TRBJ1-6; D ambiguous. V dropped 0 bases and J dropped 1 base, with 5 bases sitting between them. Germline CDR1 SGHNT, CDR2 YYREEE (reference sequence). The CDR3 covers 15 residues.

The CDR3 protein is CAWNFGTRPKQFF. The DNA for the CDR3 is TGTGCCTGGAATTTCGGGACTCGACCCAAGCAGTTCTTC. This chain uses TRBV30 with TRBJ2-1, with D possibly being TRBD2 (6 bases). The ends were cut back, 4 bases at V and 11 bases at J, with 18 bases in the middle. The CDR3 has 13 amino acids. Germline CDR1 GTSNPN, CDR2 SVGIG (reference sequence). Supplemented by reference TRBV30 and TRBJ2-1, the full variable domain reads SQTIHQWPATLVQPVGSPLSLECTVEGTSNPNLYWYRQAAGRGLQLLFYSVGIGQISSEVPQNLSASRPQDRQFILSSKKLLLSDSGFYLCAWNFGTRPKQFFGPGTRLTVL.

The chain has TRBV7-9 and TRBJ1-2; D possibly corresponds to TRBD1 (5 bases). Trimming took 5 bases from V and 2 from J, leaving 15 bases between them. The CDR3 length is 15 residues. The germline CDR1 and CDR2 sequences are SEHNR and FQNEAQ (reference sequence). As DNA, the CDR3 is TGTGCCAGCAGCCAACAAGTTTCAGGGAACTATGGCTACACCTTC. Residues: CASSQQVSGNYGYTF. Drawing the rest from reference TRBV7-9 and TRBJ1-2, the complete variable domain is DTGVSQNPRHKITKRGQNVTFRCDPISEHNRLYWYRQTLGQGPEFLTYFQNEAQLEKSRLLSDRFSAERPKGSFSTLEIQRTEQGDSAMYLCASSQQVSGNYGYTFGSGTRLTVV.

V is TRBV7-3 and J is TRBJ2-1; tentatively, D is TRBD2 (5 bases). V gave up 4 bases and J gave up 3 bases, with 10 bases separating them. Germline lookup yields CDR1 SGHTA and CDR2 FQGTGA. The CDR3 runs 14 residues. The CDR3 loop is CASSSKSGYNEQFF. The CDR3 nucleotides are TGTGCCAGCAGCTCAAAAAGCGGCTACAATGAGCAGTTCTTC.

CDR3 nucleotide sequence: TGCGCCAGCAGCTCGGGACTAGCGGGGGTAAGAGATACGCAGTATTTT. It specifies CASSSGLAGVRDTQYF. The chain links TRBV5-1 to TRBJ2-3; TRBD2 matches 14 bases. Germline V gene data show CDR1 as SGHRS and CDR2 as YFSETQ. CDR3 length: 16 residues. V gave up 3 bases and J gave up 5 bases; unmatched junction bases: 5.

Worth noting for this clone: Its ends do not fully match the called genes, so a read error is possible. The chain couples TRBV7-2 to TRBJ2-5; D is possibly TRBD1 (5 bases). CDR1 SGHTA and CDR2 FQGNSA come from the germline V gene. The length of the CDR3 is 13 residues. The CDR3 is CASSWGNKETQYF. The CDR3 DNA reads as TGTGCTAGCAGCTGGGGCAATAAGGAGACCCAGTACTTC. Filled out from reference TRBV7-2 and TRBJ2-5, the complete variable domain reads GAGVSQSPSNKVTEKGKDVELRCDPISGHTALYWYRQSLGQGLEFLIYFQGNSAPDKSGLPSDRFSAERTGGSVSTLTIQRTQQEDSAVYLCASSWGNKETQYFGPGTRLLVL.

This chain joins TRBV11-2 and TRBJ2-7; 11 bases are shared with TRBD2. Germline V gene lookup returns CDR1 SGHAT and CDR2 FQNNGV. The CDR3 is 15 amino acids. The V gene end was trimmed by 4 bases and the J gene end by 2 bases; junction bases not matched to a gene: 4. CDR3 protein: CASSSGLAVTYEQYF. DNA of the CDR3: TGTGCCAGCAGCTCGGGACTAGCGGTGACCTACGAGCAGTACTTC.

This chain connects TRBV4-2 to TRBJ1-1; 7 bases line up with TRBD1. The V and J ends lost 4 bases and 0 bases, in that order; junction bases with no gene match: 2. CDR3 size: 14 residues. The germline CDR1 and CDR2 sequences are LGHNA and YNFKEQ. Here the CDR3 DNA reads TGTGCCAGCAGCCGACAGGGTTTGAACACTGAAGCTTTCTTT. Encoded protein: CASSRQGLNTEAFF.

This chain connects TRBV2 to TRBJ1-5; TRBD1 matches at 8 bases. V trimming: 7 bases; J trimming: 1 base; junction bases outside the gene matches: 9. Germline assignment: CDR1 SNHLY and CDR2 FYNNEI. The CDR3 runs to 16 residues. CDR3: CASKKGSGGSNQPQHF. The CDR3, as DNA: TGTGCCAGCAAGAAAGGGTCAGGGGGCAGCAATCAGCCCCAGCATTTT.

The chain has TRBV19 and TRBJ2-2; tentative D call: TRBD1 (5 bases). CDR3 length equals 12 residues. Trimming removed 9 bases from V and 1 base from J, with 6 bases in between. Looked up from germline, CDR1 is LNHDA and CDR2 is SQIVND (reference sequence). This chain's CDR3 is CASDRNTGELFF. The CDR3, as DNA: TGTGCCAGCGACAGGAACACCGGGGAGCTGTTTTTT.

The chain joins TRBV11-1 to TRBJ2-1; perhaps TRBD2 as D (6 bases). The CDR3 loop spans 13 amino acids. Per germline, CDR1 SGHAT and CDR2 FQDESV (reference sequence). Trimming pared 5 bases from V and 8 bases from J, leaving 13 bases between. The CDR3 loop reads CASSIRLEDEQFF. In nucleotides, the CDR3 is TGTGCCAGCAGCATCAGACTAGAGGATGAGCAGTTCTTC.

The rearrangement joins TRBV6-5 to TRBJ1-1; 10 bases are shared with TRBD1. V trimming: 6 bases; J trimming: 6 bases; junction bases outside the gene matches: 4. Germline loops: CDR1 MNHEY, CDR2 SVGAGI. This CDR3 is built from 13 residues. The CDR3 region is CASSRQGAAEAFF. In DNA form, the CDR3 reads TGTGCCAGCAGCCGACAGGGGGCGGCTGAAGCTTTCTTT.

The count of this clone is one. The rearrangement joins TRBV5-5 to TRBJ1-1; D gene uncertain. V was shortened by 4 bases and J by 1 base, with 14 bases between the two germline ends. Germline loops: CDR1 SGHKS, CDR2 YYEKEE (reference sequence). CDR3 length: 15 residues. The CDR3 nucleotides read TGTGCCAGCAGCCCGAGGACTTTGAGGAACACTGAAGCTTTCTTT. It translates to CASSPRTLRNTEAFF.

The rearrangement uses TRBV5-1 and TRBJ2-7, with 9 bases aligning to TRBD1. Germline V gene sequence: CDR1 SGHRS, CDR2 YFSETQ. The CDR3 is made up of 16 amino acids. V gave up 5 bases and J gave up 4 bases; unmatched junction bases: 13. The CDR3 region is CASSPATGGAIYEQYF. In nucleotides, the CDR3 is TGCGCCAGCAGTCCAGCTACAGGGGGCGCGATTTACGAGCAGTACTTC.

The chain couples TRBV19 to TRBJ2-7, with a tentative D call TRBD2 (5 bases). CDR1 and CDR2 (germline): LNHDA, SQIVND (reference sequence). V dropped 4 bases and J dropped 2 bases, with 9 bases sitting between them. CDR3 size: 13 residues. The CDR3 is CASSTGLPYEQYF. The CDR3 coding sequence is TGTGCCAGTAGTACCGGACTCCCCTACGAGCAGTACTTC. The whole variable domain, remainder taken from reference TRBV19 and TRBJ2-7, is DGGITQSPKYLFRKEGQNVTLSCEQNLNHDAMYWYRQDPGQGLRLIYYSQIVNDFQKGDIAEGYSVSREKKESFPLTVTSAQKNPTAFYLCASSTGLPYEQYFGPGTRLTVT.

This rearrangement joins TRBV5-4 to TRBJ1-1; D possibly corresponds to TRBD1 (5 bases). V lost 4 bases to trimming and J lost 4 bases, with 14 bases between them. The CDR3 is made up of 14 amino acids. Germline-derived CDR1 and CDR2 are SGHNT and YYREEE (reference sequence). Here the CDR3 reads CASSLGRGVTEAFF. The CDR3 DNA reads as TGTGCCAGCAGCCTAGGACGGGGGGTCACTGAAGCTTTCTTT. Drawing the rest from reference TRBV5-4 and TRBJ1-1, the complete variable domain is ETGVTQSPTHLIKTRGQQVTLRCSSQSGHNTVSWYQQALGQGPQFIFQYYREEENGRGNFPPRFSGLQFPNYSSELNVNALELDDSALYLCASSLGRGVTEAFFGQGTRLTVV.